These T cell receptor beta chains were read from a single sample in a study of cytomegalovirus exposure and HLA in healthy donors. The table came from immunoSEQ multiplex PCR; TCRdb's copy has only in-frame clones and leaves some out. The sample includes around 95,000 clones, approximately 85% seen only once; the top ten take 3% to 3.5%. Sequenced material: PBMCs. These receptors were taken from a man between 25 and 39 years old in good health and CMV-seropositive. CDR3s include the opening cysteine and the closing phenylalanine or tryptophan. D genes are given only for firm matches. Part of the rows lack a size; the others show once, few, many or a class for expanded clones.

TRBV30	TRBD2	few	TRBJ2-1	TGTGCCTGGAGCGAACTAGCGGGAGGCTATGAGCAGTTCTTC	CAWSELAGGYEQFF
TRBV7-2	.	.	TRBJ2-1	TGTGCCAGCAGCCCGCGTGGGAGGCAGTTCTTC	CASSPRGRQFF
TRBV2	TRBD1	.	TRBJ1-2	TGTGCCAGCCCCCAGGACAGGCTCTTATACACCTTC	CASPQDRLLYTF
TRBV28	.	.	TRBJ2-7	TGTGCCAGCAGTATAAACTACGAGCAGTACTTC	CASSINYEQYF
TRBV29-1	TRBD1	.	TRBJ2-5	TGCAGCGTATACAGGGGAGTGCAAGAGACCCAGTACTTC	CSVYRGVQETQYF
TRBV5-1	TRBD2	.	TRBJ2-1	TGCGCCAGCAGCTTAGGACTAGCGGGACCTTACAATGAGCAGTTCTTC	CASSLGLAGPYNEQFF
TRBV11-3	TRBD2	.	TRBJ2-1	TGTGCCAGCAGCCTAGCCCCACTAGCGGGTGCCATCTACAATGAGCAGTTCTTC	CASSLAPLAGAIYNEQFF
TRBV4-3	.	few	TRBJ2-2	TGCGCCAGCAGCCAGCCTCCTCAGGGTAACGGGGAGCTGTTTTTT	CASSQPPQGNGELFF
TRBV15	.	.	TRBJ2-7	TGTGCCACCAGCAGAGAAACAGGAAGCTACGAGCAGTACTTC	CATSRETGSYEQYF
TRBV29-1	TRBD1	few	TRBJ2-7	TGCAGCGTTGCAGGGGGAAGCTCCTACGAGCAGTACTTC	CSVAGGSSYEQYF
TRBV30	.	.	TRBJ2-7	TGTGCCTGGAGCGGCGCGGGGTCCTACGAGCAGTACTTC	CAWSGAGSYEQYF
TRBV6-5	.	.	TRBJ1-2	TGTGCCAGCAGTCGGCAGGGAAGTGGCTACACCTTC	CASSRQGSGYTF
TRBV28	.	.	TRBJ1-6	TGTGCCAGCAGTTTCTCTTATAATTCACCCCTCCACTTT	CASSFSYNSPLHF
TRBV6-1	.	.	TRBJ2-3	TGTGCCAGCATGTTTTACACCGGGGATACGCAGTATTTT	CASMFYTGDTQYF
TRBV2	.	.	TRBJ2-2	TGTGCCAGCAAGGGAGGGGGGGTTAACACCGGGGAGCTGTTTTTT	CASKGGGVNTGELFF
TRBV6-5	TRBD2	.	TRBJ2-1	TGTGCCAGCTCCCCCGGACTAGCGGACAATGAGCAGTTCTTC	CASSPGLADNEQFF
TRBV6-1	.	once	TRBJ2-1	TGTGCCAGCAAGAGGAGGGCTACAATAAATGAGCAGTTCTTC	CASKRRATINEQFF
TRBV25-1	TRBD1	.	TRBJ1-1	TGTGCCAGCAGTGGGACAGGGGGTACAGCTGAAGCTTTCTTT	CASSGTGGTAEAFF
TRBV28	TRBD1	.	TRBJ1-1	TGTGCCAGCATCCTCGACAGGGTGAACACTGAAGCTTTCTTT	CASILDRVNTEAFF
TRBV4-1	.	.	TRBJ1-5	TGCGCCAGCAGCCAAGACACAGACGCCATGCCCCAGCATTTT	CASSQDTDAMPQHF
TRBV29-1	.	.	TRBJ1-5	TGCAGCGTTGGACAGGCAGGCAATCAGCCCCAGCATTTT	CSVGQAGNQPQHF
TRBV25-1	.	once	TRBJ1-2	TGTGCCAGCAGTGATTCAGGGGCTGGCTATGGCTACACCTTC	CASSDSGAGYGYTF